Following are 4 T cell receptor beta chains from one sample sequenced in a study of beta chain features in type 1 diabetes. Expressed TCRB transcripts were sequenced after all isolated RNA was converted to cDNA. The assay was immunoSEQ multiplex PCR, and TCRdb's table has in-frame clones only and misses some. The sample lists 60,000 or so clones; around three fifths were seen once. What was sequenced was Tregs from blood. The source is a woman aged 18-29 years in good health.

This clone was counted between two and nine times. The rearrangement uses TRBV29-1 and TRBJ2-1; D not certain. CDR1 and CDR2 from the germline V gene are SQVTM and ANQGSEA. The CDR3 loop spans 11 amino acids. The V gene lost 6 bases and the J gene lost 7 bases, with 10 bases spanning the gap. For the CDR3, the DNA is TGCAGCGTCGTACTCACGAATGAGCAGTTCTTC. Its translation is CSVVLTNEQFF.

The genes are TRBV30 and TRBJ2-4; a weak D match, TRBD2 (5 bases). Trimming shortened V by 1 base and J by 3 bases, and 7 bases separated the two germline ends. This CDR3 region has 13 residues. Germline V gene data show CDR1 as GTSNPN and CDR2 as SVGIG (reference sequence). Here the CDR3 DNA reads TGTGCCTGGAGTGGAGGGAACAAAAACATTCAGTACTTC. This codes for CAWSGGNKNIQYF.

This chain connects TRBV6-1 to TRBJ1-1; D unclear. V was cut by 7 bases and J by 0 bases, with 15 bases left in between. CDR1 MNHNS and CDR2 SASEGT come from the germline V gene. This CDR3 has 15 residues. In nucleotides, the CDR3 is TGTGCCAGCACCCAAAGGTTCACTATGAACACTGAAGCTTTCTTT. Protein sequence: CASTQRFTMNTEAFF.

The V gene is TRBV30, the J gene TRBJ1-1; D is ambiguous. The CDR3 is made up of 14 amino acids. Germline V gene sequence: CDR1 GTSNPN, CDR2 SVGIG (reference sequence). V gave up 0 bases and J gave up 7 bases, with 15 bases separating them. CDR3 sequence reads: CAWSVHGQSFEAFF. For the CDR3, the DNA is TGTGCCTGGAGTGTTCATGGGCAGAGTTTTGAAGCTTTCTTT.